These 6 T cell receptor beta chains were sequenced from one sample in a study of T cells in Graves' hyperthyroidism and ophthalmopathy. Amplified TCR beta CDR3 regions came from RNA transcripts. Researchers ran a first-round RT-PCR on the TCR CDR3 using the HTBI primer set. TCRdb reprocessed the multiplex PCR reads via MiXCR and lists one record per CDR3 protein. The sample shows about 690,000 distinct CDR3 sequences, approximately 15% of them seen only once. Sequencing used blood. These TCRs come from a man aged 50 or older with Graves' hyperthyroidism.

The rearrangement joins TRBV27 to TRBJ2-5; no reliable D call. This CDR3 is built from 14 residues. Germline V gene sequence: CDR1 MNHEY, CDR2 SMNVEV (reference sequence). Between the trimmed V and J ends, which lost 1 base and 1 base, there was a span of 7 bases. In DNA, the CDR3 is TGTGCCAGCAGTTTATGGGCAGGCCAAGAGACCCAGTACTTC. Translated, it gives CASSLWAGQETQYF.

The chain uses TRBV19 and TRBJ2-1; TRBD2 matches at 10 bases. The germline gives CDR1 LNHDA, CDR2 SQIVND (reference sequence). J lost 9 bases, V lost 2 bases, and 7 bases had no gene match. The CDR3 consists of 15 residues. The CDR3 DNA reads as TGTGCCAGTAGTATACGAGCGGGAGGGCCCGGTGAGCAGTTCTTC. It encodes CASSIRAGGPGEQFF.

V gene TRBV3-2 combines with J gene TRBJ1-4; the D call in the table, TRBD1, was not verified against the DNA. TRBV3-2 is a recognized pseudogene. CDR3 length: 14 residues. The CDR3 sequence is CASSQEGVEEKLFF. CDR3 nucleotide sequence: TGTGCCAGCAGCCAAGAGGGGGTAGAGGAAAAACTGTTTTTT.

There are a few counts of this clonotype. The chain links TRBV12-3 or TRBV12-4 to TRBJ2-1; 8 positions match TRBD1. V was clipped by 5 bases and J by 7 bases; unmatched bases: 4. The CDR3 length is 13 residues. CDR3 residues: CASSPGQGNEQFF. The CDR3 region has the DNA TGTGCCAGCAGTCCCGGACAGGGAAATGAGCAGTTCTTC.

On this clonotype: Since the CDR3 does not end with the conserved phenylalanine or tryptophan, this likely comes from a read error. The rearrangement links TRBV29-1 to TRBJ1-1; D is ambiguous. V was clipped by 4 bases and J by 0 bases, with 9 bases between them. CDR3 length equals 13 residues. Germline loops: CDR1 SQVTM, CDR2 ANQGSEA. CDR3: CSVAARLNTEAFI. The CDR3 region has the DNA TGCAGCGTTGCGGCCAGGTTGAACACTGAAGCTTTCATT.

This clonotype came up many times. The CDR3 loop is CASTGPEVGAFF. The CDR3 coding sequence is TGTGCCAGCACGGGCCCCGAGGTGGGCGCTTTCTTT. The chain combines TRBV3-1 with TRBJ1-1; the D is unclear. CDR1 and CDR2 (germline): LGHDT, YNNKEL (reference sequence). There are 12 residues in the CDR3. V was pared by 7 bases and J by 11 bases, with 17 bases between.